This section outlines one T cell receptor beta chain sequence together with its context. V was trimmed by 4 bases and J by 6 bases, leaving 16 bases between them. This CDR3 comprises 15 residues. Germline CDR1 SGHTA, CDR2 FQGTGA. These data originate in a study of shared clonotypes between healthy human individuals. As for the study in general: The donor group consisted of two women and three men, aged 18 to 49.

Per sorted-subset replicate PCR, input was approximately 180 ng DNA, representing some 30,000 T cell genomes. Data came from immunoSEQ multiplex PCR; TCRdb stores just in-frame clones and leaves some out. The sample holds some 2,400,000 clones, 90% to 96% seen once. Only Caucasian adults living in Nashville, Tennessee served as donors. The genes are TRBV7-3 and TRBJ2-1, with D possibly being TRBD1 (5 bases). This clonotype was obtained from a man younger than 35 in good health. Sequencing was carried out using naive CD4+ T cells sorted from blood. The sample's subset: CD45RA+ positively selected. The CDR3 sequence is CASSSFLGVGNEQFF. As DNA, the CDR3 is TGTGCCAGCAGCTCTTTCCTAGGGGTTGGCAATGAGCAGTTCTTC.